This T cell receptor (beta chain) was profiled in a study of CD8 T cells in ankylosing spondylitis. Findings and limits, study-wide: Disease-linked clones reportedly concentrated significantly in matched ankylosing spondylitis synovial fluid. Some motif variants were previously reported in reactive arthritis synovial fluid and blood. Roughly eight highly homologous variants made up a TCR beta motif that seemed to typify ankylosing spondylitis blood.

Scientists made TCR beta libraries using quantitative 5'-RACE with molecular barcodes. In TCRdb, the 5' RACE reads were re-called with MiXCR into one record per CDR3 protein. The sample shows about 230,000 distinct CDR3 sequences, roughly 8% of them seen only once. This clonotype was counted many times. Antigen specificity is unknown. Trimming cost V 6 bases and J 0 bases; bases outside gene matches: 1. The CDR3 consists of 14 residues. Sequencing was performed on blood, either unsorted or a sorted T cell fraction (not recorded which). The chain has TRBV12-3 or TRBV12-4 and TRBJ2-1; 8 positions agree with TRBD2. The receptor comes from a female donor with ankylosing spondylitis or in good health (not recorded which). Here the CDR3 reads CASRGLGSYNEQFF. The CDR3 bases are TGTGCCAGCAGGGGACTAGGCTCCTACAATGAGCAGTTCTTC.